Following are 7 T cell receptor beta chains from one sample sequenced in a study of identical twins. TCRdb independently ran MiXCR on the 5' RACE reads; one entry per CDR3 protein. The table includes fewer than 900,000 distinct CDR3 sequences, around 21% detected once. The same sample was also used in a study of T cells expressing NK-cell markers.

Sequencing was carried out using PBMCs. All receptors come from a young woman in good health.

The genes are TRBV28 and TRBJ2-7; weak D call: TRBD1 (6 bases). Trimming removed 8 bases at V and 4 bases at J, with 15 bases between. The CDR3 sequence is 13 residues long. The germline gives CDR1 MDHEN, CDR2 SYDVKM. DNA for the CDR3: TGTGCCAGCTTTGACAGGAGAGGATACGAGCAGTACTTC. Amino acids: CASFDRRGYEQYF.

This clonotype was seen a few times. CDR3: CASSNTGQQYRSFNTEAFF. The CDR3 coding sequence is TGCGCCAGCAGTAATACGGGACAGCAGTACCGAAGTTTTAACACTGAAGCTTTCTTT. This chain links TRBV5-1 with TRBJ1-1; 7 bases are a match to TRBD1. Losses at the gene ends were 5 bases for V and 2 bases for J; bases not matched to a gene: 21. Germline V gene sequence: CDR1 SGHRS, CDR2 YFSETQ. This CDR3 is built from 19 residues. Together with reference TRBV5-1 and TRBJ1-1, the CDR3 gives the full variable domain: KAGVTQTPRYLIKTRGQQVTLSCSPISGHRSVSWYQQTPGQGLQFLFEYFSETQRNKGNFPGRFSGRQFSNSRSEMNVSTLELGDSALYLCASSNTGQQYRSFNTEAFFGQGTRLTVV.

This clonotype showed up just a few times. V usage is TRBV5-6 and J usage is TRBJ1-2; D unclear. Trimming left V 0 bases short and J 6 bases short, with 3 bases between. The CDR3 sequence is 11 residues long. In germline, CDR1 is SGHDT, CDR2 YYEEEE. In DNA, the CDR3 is TGTGCCAGCAGCTTGGTCGATGGCTACACCTTC. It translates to CASSLVDGYTF. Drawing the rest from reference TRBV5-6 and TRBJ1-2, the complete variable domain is DAGVTQSPTHLIKTRGQQVTLRCSPKSGHDTVSWYQQALGQGPQFIFQYYEEEERQRGNFPDRFSGHQFPNYSSELNVNALLLGDSALYLCASSLVDGYTFGSGTRLTVV.

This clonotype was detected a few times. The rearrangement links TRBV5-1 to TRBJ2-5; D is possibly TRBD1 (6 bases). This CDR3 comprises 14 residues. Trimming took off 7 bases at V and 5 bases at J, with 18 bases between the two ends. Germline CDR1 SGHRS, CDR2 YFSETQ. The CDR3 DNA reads TGCGCCAGCTCACAGGGAAGGTTGGGGGAGACCCAGTACTTC. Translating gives CASSQGRLGETQYF.

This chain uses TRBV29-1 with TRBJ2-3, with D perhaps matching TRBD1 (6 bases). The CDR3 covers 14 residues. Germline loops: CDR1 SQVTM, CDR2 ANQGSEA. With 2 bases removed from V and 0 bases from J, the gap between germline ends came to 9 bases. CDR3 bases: TGCAGCGTTGAATGGCAGGGGAGCACAGATACGCAGTATTTT. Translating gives CSVEWQGSTDTQYF.

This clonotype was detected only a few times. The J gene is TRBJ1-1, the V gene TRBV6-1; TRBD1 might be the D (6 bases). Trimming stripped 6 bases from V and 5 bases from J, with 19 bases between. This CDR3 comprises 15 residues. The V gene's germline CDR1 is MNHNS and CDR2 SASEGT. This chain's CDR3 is CASSRTWGARTEAFF. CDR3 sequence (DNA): TGTGCCAGCAGCCGAACCTGGGGGGCGCGAACTGAAGCTTTCTTT.

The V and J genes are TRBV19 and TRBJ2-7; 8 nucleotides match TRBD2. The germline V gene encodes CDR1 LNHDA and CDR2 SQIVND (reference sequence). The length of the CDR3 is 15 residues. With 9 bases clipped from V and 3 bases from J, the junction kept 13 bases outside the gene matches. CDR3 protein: CASQESSGSNYEQYF. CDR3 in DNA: TGTGCCAGCCAAGAATCAAGCGGGAGTAACTACGAGCAGTACTTC.